This entry lists 11 T cell receptor beta chains sequenced from one sample in a study of T-cell memory formation after mild COVID-19. One entry per CDR3 protein results from TCRdb running MiXCR on the 5' RACE reads. Of about 240,000 distinct CDR3 sequences detected, 8% to 9.5% appear once; the ten largest clones hold more than 20%. The source material was PBMCs or a T cell subset sorted from them (not recorded which). All receptors come from a man between 18 and 29 years old who had mild COVID-19 (a few samples of this study predate the infection). Cell type and time point are not known.

The chain carries TRBV20-1 and TRBJ1-2; 7 bases map to TRBD1. Germline CDR1 is DFQATT and CDR2 is SNEGSKA (reference sequence). The J segment lost 5 bases and the V segment lost 4 bases, leaving 1 base of the junction unmatched. The CDR3 covers 11 residues. CDR3 region: CSAMTGYGYTF. DNA for the CDR3: TGCAGTGCTATGACAGGGTATGGCTACACCTTC.

The gene calls are TRBV29-1 and TRBJ2-1, with 12 bases lining up with TRBD2. Germline assignment: CDR1 SQVTM and CDR2 ANQGSEA. Trimming took 4 bases from V and 6 from J; bases not matched to a gene: 4. The CDR3 has 14 amino acids. The chain's CDR3 is CSVGPTSGGNEQFF. The CDR3 DNA is TGCAGCGTTGGACCGACTAGCGGGGGCAATGAGCAGTTCTTC.

This clonotype has ten or more counts. The CDR3: CASRWGYNSPLHF. The CDR3 coding sequence is TGTGCCAGCAGGTGGGGGTATAATTCACCCCTCCACTTT. The chain carries TRBV6-5 and TRBJ1-6; tentatively, D is TRBD1 (5 bases). This CDR3 spans 13 amino acids. Germline assignment: CDR1 MNHEY and CDR2 SVGAGI. Trimming removed 6 bases from V and 4 bases from J, with 7 bases in between.

This clonotype was recorded a few times. The J gene is TRBJ2-5, the V gene TRBV20-1; D uncertain. The CDR3 contains 14 residues. V shed 3 bases and J shed 7 bases, with 18 bases lying between them. Germline-derived CDR1 and CDR2 are DFQATT and SNEGSKA (reference sequence). CDR3 sequence reads: CSASLRPTAGTQYF. CDR3 nucleotide sequence: TGCAGTGCTAGCTTACGGCCGACCGCTGGGACCCAGTACTTC.

This chain joins TRBV2 and TRBJ1-3; D is unclear. The V end lost 1 base, the J end lost 5 bases, and 9 bases lay between the germline ends. The germline gives CDR1 SNHLY, CDR2 FYNNEI. CDR3 length: 14 residues. CDR3 sequence (DNA): TGTGCCAGCAGTGAAGGTCATCGAAGAAACACCATATATTTT. It specifies CASSEGHRRNTIYF.

This clonotype was detected only a few times. The CDR3, as DNA: TGTGCCAGCTCCACCCTGAGGGGACACTGGAAGGTGGGGGACCTAAACAAGCAGTTCTTC. Its translation is CASSTLRGHWKVGDLNKQFF. The chain links TRBV12-3 or TRBV12-4 to TRBJ2-1, with D perhaps TRBD1 (6 bases). The CDR3 runs to 20 residues. Trimming took off 8 bases at V and 11 bases at J, with 40 bases between the two ends.

The rearrangement joins TRBV20-1 to TRBJ2-2; D ambiguous. The CDR3 is 12 amino acids. Deletions cut 3 bases from V and 6 bases from J, with 8 bases between. Germline assignment: CDR1 DFQATT and CDR2 SNEGSKA (reference sequence). The CDR3 spells CSASQRSGELFF. CDR3 coding DNA: TGCAGTGCTAGTCAGCGATCCGGGGAGCTGTTTTTT.

The chain uses TRBV7-6 and TRBJ2-6, with D hard to call. V shed 5 bases and J shed 3 bases, with 11 bases lying between them. Germline V gene lookup returns CDR1 SGHVS and CDR2 FNYEAQ. The CDR3 spans 15 residues. CDR3 protein: CASSPEFGGANVLTF. CDR3 DNA: TGTGCCAGCAGCCCGGAATTTGGTGGGGCCAACGTCCTGACTTTC. Looking up the rest from reference TRBV7-6 and TRBJ2-6 gives the full variable domain: GAGVSQSPRYKVTKRGQDVALRCDPISGHVSLYWYRQALGQGPEFLTYFNYEAQQDKSGLPNDRFSAERPEGSISTLTIQRTEQRDSAMYRCASSPEFGGANVLTFGAGSRLTVL.

This CDR3 reads CSASRADTYTDTQYF. Here the CDR3 DNA reads TGCAGTGCTAGTAGGGCGGATACTTACACAGATACGCAGTATTTT. The chain links TRBV20-1 to TRBJ2-3; D gene ambiguous. The ends were cut back, 3 bases at V and 2 bases at J, with 15 bases in the middle. CDR1 and CDR2 from the germline V gene are DFQATT and SNEGSKA (reference sequence). The CDR3 runs 15 residues.

This clonotype was observed many times. This chain connects TRBV5-1 to TRBJ1-4; 7 bases match TRBD1. V lost 3 bases and J lost 3; bases outside the gene matches: 2. The CDR3 has 14 amino acids. Per germline, CDR1 SGHRS and CDR2 YFSETQ. CDR3 nucleotide sequence: TGCGCCAGCAGCTCGGGACAGCCTAATGAAAAACTGTTTTTT. This codes for CASSSGQPNEKLFF.

This clonotype was seen at least ten times. J is TRBJ2-5 and V is TRBV7-9; 8 bases align to TRBD2. CDR1 is SEHNR and CDR2 is FQNEAQ in the germline V gene (reference sequence). The V segment lost 6 bases and the J segment 2 bases; nucleotides outside the gene matches: 11. The CDR3 sequence is 16 residues long. CDR3 sequence reads: CASRAPGTRGQETQYF. The CDR3 DNA sequence: TGTGCCAGCAGAGCACCCGGGACTAGGGGGCAAGAGACCCAGTACTTC.